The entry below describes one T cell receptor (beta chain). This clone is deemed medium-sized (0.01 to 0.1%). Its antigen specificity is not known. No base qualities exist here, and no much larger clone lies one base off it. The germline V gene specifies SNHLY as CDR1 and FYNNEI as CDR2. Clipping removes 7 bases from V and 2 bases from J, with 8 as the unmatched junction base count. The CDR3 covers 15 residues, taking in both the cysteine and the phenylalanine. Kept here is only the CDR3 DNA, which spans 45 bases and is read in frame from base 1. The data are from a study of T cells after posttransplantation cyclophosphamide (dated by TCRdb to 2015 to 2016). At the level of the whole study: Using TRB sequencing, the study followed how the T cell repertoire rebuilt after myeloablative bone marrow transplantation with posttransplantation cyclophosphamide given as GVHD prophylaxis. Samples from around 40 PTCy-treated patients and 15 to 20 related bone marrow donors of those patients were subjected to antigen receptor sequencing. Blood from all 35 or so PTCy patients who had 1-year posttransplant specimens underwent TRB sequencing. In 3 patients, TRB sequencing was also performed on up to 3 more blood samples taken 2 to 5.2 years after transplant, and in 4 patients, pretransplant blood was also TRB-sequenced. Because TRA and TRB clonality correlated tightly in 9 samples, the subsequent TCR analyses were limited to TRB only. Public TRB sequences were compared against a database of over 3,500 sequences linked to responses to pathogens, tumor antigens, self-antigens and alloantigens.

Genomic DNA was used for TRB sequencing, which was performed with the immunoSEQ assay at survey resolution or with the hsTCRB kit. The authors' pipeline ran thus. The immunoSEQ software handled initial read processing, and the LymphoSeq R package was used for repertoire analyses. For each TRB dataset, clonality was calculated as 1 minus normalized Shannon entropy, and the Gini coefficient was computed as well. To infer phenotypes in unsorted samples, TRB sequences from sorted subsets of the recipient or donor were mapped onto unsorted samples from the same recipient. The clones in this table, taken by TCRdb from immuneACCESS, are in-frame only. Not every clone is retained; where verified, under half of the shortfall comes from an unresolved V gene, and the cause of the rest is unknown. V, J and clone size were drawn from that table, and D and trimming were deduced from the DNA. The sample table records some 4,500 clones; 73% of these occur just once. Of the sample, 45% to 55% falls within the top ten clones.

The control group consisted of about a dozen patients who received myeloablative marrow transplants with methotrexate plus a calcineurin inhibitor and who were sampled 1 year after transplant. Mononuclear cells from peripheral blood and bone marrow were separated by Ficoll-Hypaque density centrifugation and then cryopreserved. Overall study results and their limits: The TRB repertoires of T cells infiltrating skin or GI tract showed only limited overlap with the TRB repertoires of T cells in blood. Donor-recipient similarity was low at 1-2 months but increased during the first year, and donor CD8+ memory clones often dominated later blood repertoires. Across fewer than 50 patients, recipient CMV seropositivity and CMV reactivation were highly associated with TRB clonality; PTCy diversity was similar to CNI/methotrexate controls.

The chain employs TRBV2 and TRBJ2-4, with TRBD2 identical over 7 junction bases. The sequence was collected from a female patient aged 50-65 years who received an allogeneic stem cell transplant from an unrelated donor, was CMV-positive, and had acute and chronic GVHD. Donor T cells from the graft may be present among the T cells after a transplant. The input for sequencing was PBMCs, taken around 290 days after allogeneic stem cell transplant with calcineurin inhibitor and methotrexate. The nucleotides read TGTGCCAGCACCGCGGGGGTCTGGCCCAAAAACATTCAGTACTTC. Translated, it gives CASTAGVWPKNIQYF.